This T cell receptor (beta chain) was captured in a study of sequential checkpoint blockade in melanoma. Study-level background: Maintenance nivolumab came after either treatment sequence. DNA from 90 to 100 pretreatment tumor samples underwent TCRβ immunosequencing.

Treatment denoted: randomized to nivolumab then ipilimumab (arm A) or the reverse (arm B). This clone was detected only a few times. The data were produced by immunoSEQ multiplex PCR, yet TCRdb's version contains in-frame clones alone and is incomplete. The repertoire holds 15,000 to 20,000 clones, approximately 26% seen once, with about 7.2% in the top ten. This receptor was taken from a human donor with melanoma. The sequenced sample was tumor tissue (inferred from file names), obtained from a patient given nivolumab and ipilimumab in sequence.

The CDR3 is CASSLQGSNQPQHF. Here the CDR3 DNA reads TGTGCCAGCAGCTTGCAGGGTAGCAATCAGCCCCAGCATTTT. The chain joins TRBV11-3 to TRBJ1-5; the D gene is possibly TRBD1 (5 bases). The CDR3 totals 14 residues. The germline gives CDR1 SGHNT, CDR2 YENEEA. V was pared by 3 bases and J by 0 bases, with 6 bases between.